The 27 T cell receptor beta chains below were found in one sample sequenced in a study of blood T cell repertoires in COVID-19. The method was immunoSEQ multiplex PCR; TCRdb's version includes in-frame clones alone and lacks a portion of them. Here the sample spans about 26,000 clones, 80% to 95% being singletons. The specimen sequenced was peripheral blood. These receptor sequences come from a human donor in a cohort sampled during active COVID-19.

The V and J genes are TRBV7-6 and TRBJ1-1; maybe TRBD1 (5 bases). CDR1 and CDR2 (germline): SGHVS, FNYEAQ. The CDR3 sequence is 14 residues long. The V and J ends lost 3 bases and 0 bases respectively, with 8 bases between them. The CDR3 DNA reads as TGTGCCAGCAGCTTCGGGGGGATGAACACTGAAGCTTTCTTT. Protein product: CASSFGGMNTEAFF.

The V gene is TRBV27, the J gene TRBJ1-6; tentative D call: TRBD1 (6 bases). Germline CDR1 is MNHEY and CDR2 is SMNVEV (reference sequence). The CDR3 runs to 15 residues. Trimming took 4 bases from V and 5 from J, leaving 12 bases between them. CDR3 protein: CASSWGPPNNSPLHF. CDR3 nucleotide sequence: TGTGCCAGCAGTTGGGGGCCACCCAATAATTCACCCCTCCACTTT.

This chain joins TRBV6-4 and TRBJ2-1; 8 nucleotides match TRBD2. The length of the CDR3 is 19 residues. Germline-derived CDR1 and CDR2 are MRHNA and SNTAGT. V lost 4 bases, J lost 4 bases, and 18 bases stayed unmatched. CDR3 residues: CASSAGELKSSGAYNEQFF. DNA for the CDR3: TGTGCCAGCAGTGCCGGAGAGCTAAAGAGTAGCGGGGCGTACAATGAGCAGTTCTTC.

This chain connects TRBV5-6 to TRBJ1-6; unclear D gene. V gave up 1 base and J gave up 4 bases, with 6 bases separating them. CDR3 length: 14 amino acids. Per germline, CDR1 SGHDT and CDR2 YYEEEE. In DNA form, the CDR3 reads TGTGCCAGCAGCTTGCGCGGTTATAATTCACCCCTCCACTTT. Amino acids: CASSLRGYNSPLHF.

V and J are TRBV9 and TRBJ1-3; D is uncertain. Trimming took off 0 bases at V and 2 bases at J, with 9 bases between the two ends. Germline assignment: CDR1 SGDLS and CDR2 YYNGEE. The CDR3 contains 15 residues. This CDR3 reads CASSVEGGAGNTIYF. The CDR3 region has the DNA TGTGCCAGCAGCGTAGAAGGAGGCGCTGGAAACACCATATATTTT.

The J gene is TRBJ1-4, the V gene TRBV5-1, with 7 bases matching TRBD1. Germline trimming cut 0 bases from V and 7 bases from J; bases unmatched to any gene: 9. Germline loops: CDR1 SGHRS, CDR2 YFSETQ. This CDR3 has 16 residues. The CDR3 bases are TGCGCCAGCAGCTTGGCCCAACAGGGGAGTGGTGAAAAACTGTTTTTT. Translated: CASSLAQQGSGEKLFF. Full variable domain (outside the CDR3, taken from reference TRBV5-1 and TRBJ1-4): KAGVTQTPRYLIKTRGQQVTLSCSPISGHRSVSWYQQTPGQGLQFLFEYFSETQRNKGNFPGRFSGRQFSNSRSEMNVSTLELGDSALYLCASSLAQQGSGEKLFFGSGTQLSVL.

V and J are TRBV3-1 (or the pseudogene TRBV3-2) and TRBJ2-3, with TRBD2 matching 11 bases. Germline trimming cut 2 bases from V and 2 bases from J; bases unmatched to any gene: 6. Germline assignment: CDR1 LGHDT and CDR2 YNNKEL (reference sequence). The CDR3 is 17 residues long. The CDR3 here is CASSQTLAGGTTDTQYF. CDR3 DNA sequence: TGTGCCAGCAGCCAAACCCTAGCGGGGGGAACCACAGATACGCAGTATTTT.

The chain links TRBV7-9 to TRBJ1-2; D might be TRBD1 (5 bases). V was trimmed by 5 bases and J by 4 bases, leaving 14 bases between them. Germline V CDR1 and CDR2: SEHNR, FQNEAQ (reference sequence). This CDR3 is 14 amino acids long. The CDR3 protein is CASSPKQTAYGYTF. The CDR3 nucleotides are TGTGCCAGCAGCCCAAAACAGACAGCCTATGGCTACACCTTC.

The rearrangement joins TRBV4-2 to TRBJ2-6, with 10 bases aligning to TRBD1. V trimming: 0 bases; J trimming: 1 base; junction bases outside the gene matches: 9. The CDR3 spans 20 residues. Germline lookup yields CDR1 LGHNA and CDR2 YNFKEQ. In nucleotides, the CDR3 is TGTGCCAGCAGCCAAGATCCTAGGGGACAGGGGCTGTCTGGGGCCAACGTCCTGACTTTC. Residues: CASSQDPRGQGLSGANVLTF.

In its sample, this clone was seen once. The J gene is TRBJ2-4, the V gene TRBV7-8, with unresolved D. V gave up 2 bases and J gave up 4 bases, with 12 bases separating them. CDR1 and CDR2 (germline): SGHVS, FQNEAQ. The CDR3 is 15 residues long. CDR3 nucleotide sequence: TGTGCCAGCAGCTTAAATTCGGGTTCTAAAAACATTCAGTACTTC. Protein product: CASSLNSGSKNIQYF.

V and J are TRBV19 and TRBJ1-2; 9 nucleotides line up with TRBD1. Per the germline V gene, CDR1 is LNHDA and CDR2 is SQIVND (reference sequence). With V trimmed by 6 bases and J by 8 bases, 10 bases remained unmatched. This CDR3 is 14 amino acids long. This CDR3 reads CASRDRGGNPGYTF. As DNA, the CDR3 is TGTGCCAGTAGAGACAGGGGGGGGAATCCGGGCTACACCTTC.

CDR3 nucleotide sequence: TGTGCCAGCACCCACAGGGGGGACACCGGGGAGCTGTTTTTT. The encoded protein is CASTHRGDTGELFF. V usage is TRBV13 and J usage is TRBJ2-2, with 8 bases that match TRBD1. The CDR3 contains 14 residues. J gave up 3 bases and V 7 bases, and 4 bases lay outside the gene matches. Germline CDR1 reads PRHDT; CDR2 reads FYEKMQ (reference sequence).

This rearrangement joins TRBV3-1 (or the pseudogene TRBV3-2) to TRBJ1-3, with D tentatively TRBD1 (6 bases). The germline gives CDR1 LGHDT, CDR2 YNNKEL (reference sequence). V gave up 2 bases and J gave up 5 bases, with 16 bases separating them. This CDR3 has 16 residues. In DNA, the CDR3 is TGTGCCAGCAGCCAAACCGGGGGGCTGGTTAGAAACACCATATATTTT. The encoded protein is CASSQTGGLVRNTIYF.

This chain uses TRBV2 with TRBJ1-4, with a tentative D call TRBD1 (6 bases). The CDR3 is 15 amino acids. Germline V gives CDR1 SNHLY, CDR2 FYNNEI. The germline V and J ends were trimmed by 2 bases and 3 bases, with 10 bases remaining between them. CDR3 nucleotides: TGTGCCAGCAGTGAATTCAGGGGTGCTAATGAAAAACTGTTTTTT. This codes for CASSEFRGANEKLFF.

This clone has just a few counts. The chain has TRBV6-6 and TRBJ1-5; 8 nucleotides align to TRBD1. There are 16 residues in the CDR3. The V and J ends lost 4 bases and 4 bases, in that order; junction bases with no gene match: 9. Germline V gene data show CDR1 as MNHNY and CDR2 as SVGAGI (reference sequence). The chain's CDR3 is CASSSQQGVRNQPQHF. CDR3 DNA sequence: TGTGCCAGCAGTTCGCAACAGGGGGTAAGGAATCAGCCCCAGCATTTT.

V and J are TRBV3-1 (or the pseudogene TRBV3-2) and TRBJ1-5; 9 bases map to TRBD1. Unmatched junction bases numbered 10, after V lost 4 bases and J lost 6 bases. CDR3 length: 16 amino acids. Looked up from germline, CDR1 is LGHDT and CDR2 is YNNKEL (reference sequence). This CDR3 reads CASSPDRGSFSQPQHF. CDR3 DNA sequence: TGTGCCAGCAGCCCGGACAGGGGCTCGTTCAGTCAGCCCCAGCATTTT.

The rearrangement links TRBV10-3 to TRBJ1-1, with 7 bases matching TRBD1. Trimming at V came to 5 bases and at J to 0 bases, leaving 6 bases not matched to a gene. The CDR3 sequence is 15 residues long. The germline CDR1 and CDR2 sequences are ENHRY and SYGVKD. The CDR3 nucleotides are TGTGCCATCAGTAAGAGACAGGGACTGAACACTGAAGCTTTCTTT. The encoded protein is CAISKRQGLNTEAFF.

The chain is built from TRBV9 and TRBJ2-3; D possibly corresponds to TRBD2 (6 bases). Germline V gene data show CDR1 as SGDLS and CDR2 as YYNGEE. This CDR3 contains 14 residues. The ends were cut back, 5 bases at V and 6 bases at J, with 16 bases in the middle. CDR3 DNA sequence: TGTGCCAGCAGGGAGGGAATTGCATCGGATACGCAGTATTTT. Amino acid sequence: CASREGIASDTQYF. Complete variable domain (other parts from reference TRBV9 and TRBJ2-3): DSGVTQTPKHLITATGQRVTLRCSPRSGDLSVYWYQQSLDQGLQFLIQYYNGEERAKGNILERFSAQQFPDLHSELNLSSLELGDSALYFCASREGIASDTQYFGPGTRLTVL.

The gene calls are TRBV5-1 and TRBJ2-7; D unresolved. V lost 0 bases, J lost 2 bases, and 12 bases lay in between. The V gene's germline CDR1 is SGHRS and CDR2 YFSETQ. The CDR3 runs to 15 residues. CDR3 sequence (DNA): TGCGCCAGCAGCTTGGTAAAGACTGGCACCTACGAGCAGTACTTC. This sequence encodes CASSLVKTGTYEQYF.

This chain uses TRBV9 with TRBJ2-3, with 11 bases fitting TRBD2. CDR1 is SGDLS, CDR2 YYNGEE, per germline. The length of the CDR3 is 16 residues. Trimming cost V 0 bases and J 4 bases; bases outside gene matches: 4. The CDR3 coding sequence is TGTGCCAGCAGCGTAGCGCTAGCGGGGGGATCAGATACGCAGTATTTT. This gives the protein CASSVALAGGSDTQYF.

The chain recombines TRBV7-2 with TRBJ2-7; 9 nucleotides match TRBD1. Trimming took 3 bases from V and 5 from J; bases not matched to a gene: 8. This CDR3 spans 15 amino acids. CDR1 is SGHTA, CDR2 FQGNSA, per germline. Here the CDR3 DNA reads TGTGCCAGCAGCTTGGACAGGGGAATGAGGCACGAGCAGTACTTC. Its protein is CASSLDRGMRHEQYF. Supplemented by reference TRBV7-2 and TRBJ2-7, the full variable domain reads GAGVSQSPSNKVTEKGKDVELRCDPISGHTALYWYRQSLGQGLEFLIYFQGNSAPDKSGLPSDRFSAERTGGSVSTLTIQRTQQEDSAVYLCASSLDRGMRHEQYFGPGTRLTVT.

The chain employs TRBV29-1 and TRBJ2-5; D is unresolved. There are 12 residues in the CDR3. The V end lost 3 bases, the J end lost 5 bases, and 10 bases lay between the germline ends. Germline CDR1 reads SQVTM; CDR2 reads ANQGSEA. The CDR3 nucleotides are TGCAGCGTTGAGTCAGGTTTGGAGACCCAGTACTTC. Its protein is CSVESGLETQYF.

J is TRBJ2-4 and V is TRBV4-1; D is possibly TRBD2 (6 bases). Germline CDR1 is MGHRA and CDR2 is YSYEKL. V lost 4 bases to trimming and J lost 0 bases, with 16 bases between them. The CDR3 covers 17 residues. CDR3: CASSLRGLTVAKNIQYF. The DNA of the CDR3 is TGCGCCAGCAGCCTTCGGGGACTGACGGTAGCCAAAAACATTCAGTACTTC.

V usage is TRBV5-1 and J usage is TRBJ2-5; 9 bases line up with TRBD2. Germline V CDR1 and CDR2: SGHRS, YFSETQ. Unmatched junction bases numbered 3, after V lost 4 bases and J lost 2 bases. The CDR3 has 14 amino acids. The chain's CDR3 is CASSRAGGQETQYF. DNA for the CDR3: TGCGCCAGCAGCCGAGCGGGGGGACAAGAGACCCAGTACTTC.

V is TRBV5-1 and J is TRBJ2-7; D is perhaps TRBD1 (6 bases). The V and J ends lost 0 bases and 5 bases respectively, with 12 bases between them. The CDR3 is 14 residues long. Germline V CDR1 and CDR2: SGHRS, YFSETQ. Here the CDR3 reads CASSLAGAPHEQYV. In DNA form, the CDR3 reads TGCGCCAGCAGCTTGGCAGGGGCCCCCCACGAGCAGTACGTC.

The J gene is TRBJ2-7, the V gene TRBV27; no clear D. Trimming took 6 bases from V and 0 from J, leaving 9 bases between them. Germline lookup yields CDR1 MNHEY and CDR2 SMNVEV (reference sequence). The CDR3 is 13 residues long. CDR3 protein: CASRAASSYEQYV. The CDR3, as DNA: TGTGCCAGCAGGGCGGCTAGCTCCTACGAGCAGTACGTC.

The gene calls are TRBV11-1 and TRBJ2-7, with 9 bases lining up with TRBD2. Germline V lookup: CDR1 SGHAT, CDR2 FQDESV (reference sequence). The CDR3 has 15 amino acids. V dropped 0 bases and J dropped 2; count of bases not matched to a gene: 2. This CDR3 is CASSLAAGGPYEQYF. DNA of the CDR3: TGTGCCAGCAGCTTAGCGGCGGGGGGGCCCTACGAGCAGTACTTC.